The 22 T cell receptor beta chains below all came from one sample that was sequenced in a study of Graves' ophthalmopathy and Graves' hyperthyroidism. RNA transcripts yielded amplified TCR beta CDR3 regions. First-round RT-PCR used HTBI primers; second-round multiplex PCR followed. TCRdb itself ran the multiplex PCR reads through MiXCR, one entry per CDR3 protein. The sample holds around 1.1 million distinct CDR3 sequences, approximately 35% seen once. Sample: peripheral blood or thyroid tissue (not recorded which). Source of these receptors: an adult man with Graves' hyperthyroidism.

Points on this clonotype: At one boundary the junction diverges from the germline segment, which might be a read error. The genes are TRBV24-1 and TRBJ2-2; tentative D call: TRBD2 (5 bases). This CDR3 is 13 amino acids long. Germline CDR1 KGHDR, CDR2 SFDVKD. This CDR3 reads CATSGVSTRELFF. The CDR3 nucleotides read TGTGCCACCAGCGGGGTTAGCACCAGGGAGCTGTTTTTT.

The sample holds many counts of this clonotype. V usage is TRBV7-6 and J usage is TRBJ2-5, with no clear D. The CDR3 has 14 residues. V was clipped by 1 base and J by 1 base, with 7 bases between them. Germline lookup yields CDR1 SGHVS and CDR2 FNYEAQ. CDR3 residues: CASSLVTIQETQYF. CDR3 in DNA: TGTGCCAGCAGCTTAGTTACAATCCAAGAGACCCAGTACTTC.

The rearrangement links TRBV24-1 to TRBJ1-1; tentative D call: TRBD1 (5 bases). This CDR3 is built from 19 residues. The V and J ends lost 0 bases and 5 bases respectively, with 24 bases between them. The germline V gene has CDR1 KGHDR and CDR2 SFDVKD. CDR3 loop: CATSDLPVYPRNSGTEAFF. The CDR3, as DNA: TGTGCCACCAGTGATTTGCCGGTTTACCCCAGGAACTCAGGGACTGAAGCTTTCTTT.

In its sample, this clonotype was seen many times. The CDR3: CASSIQRNQETQYF. The CDR3 DNA sequence: TGTGCCAGTAGTATCCAACGGAACCAAGAGACCCAGTACTTC. The V call is TRBV19, the J call TRBJ2-5; D is unresolved. The V gene lost 3 bases and the J gene lost 0 bases, with 8 bases spanning the gap. This CDR3 region has 14 residues. Looked up from germline, CDR1 is LNHDA and CDR2 is SQIVND (reference sequence). Variable domain in full (rest from reference TRBV19 and TRBJ2-5): DGGITQSPKYLFRKEGQNVTLSCEQNLNHDAMYWYRQDPGQGLRLIYYSQIVNDFQKGDIAEGYSVSREKKESFPLTVTSAQKNPTAFYLCASSIQRNQETQYFGPGTRLLVL.

This clonotype was seen more than once but under ten times. The chain is built from TRBV7-8 and TRBJ2-7; 7 nucleotides line up with TRBD2. The CDR3 is 14 amino acids. Trimming took 1 base from V and 4 from J; bases not matched to a gene: 4. Germline V CDR1 and CDR2: SGHVS, FQNEAQ. The CDR3 bases are TGTGCCAGCAGCTTAGTGCCTAGCGGTTACGAGCAGTACTTC. Its protein product is CASSLVPSGYEQYF.

As regards this clonotype: A single base separates this from a much larger clone, so it may be a read error. The J gene is TRBJ2-2, the V gene TRBV9, with TRBD1 matching 8 bases. CDR3 length: 14 amino acids. The germline CDR1 and CDR2 sequences are SGDLS and YYNGEE. V lost 2 bases to trimming and J lost 4 bases; unmatched junction nucleotides: 1. Written as DNA, the CDR3 is TGTGCCAGCAGCGTCGGACAGGGCACCGGGGAGCTGTTTTTT. Translation: CASSVGQGTGELFF.

The J gene is TRBJ2-7, the V gene TRBV6-1, with 8 nucleotides matching TRBD2. Germline V CDR1 and CDR2: MNHNS, SASEGT. J lost 3 bases, V lost 6 bases, and 7 bases had no gene match. The CDR3 loop spans 14 amino acids. Here the CDR3 DNA reads TGTGCCAGCAGGGCTGCGGGACTAGGCTACGAGCAGTACTTC. Translation: CASRAAGLGYEQYF.

The genes are TRBV29-1 and TRBJ2-5; the match to TRBD1 covers 7 bases. The CDR3 covers 15 residues. CDR1 and CDR2 (germline): SQVTM, ANQGSEA. Trimming took 7 bases from V and 5 from J; bases not matched to a gene: 16. The CDR3 is CSASSQTGSRETQYF. The CDR3 bases are TGCAGCGCCAGCAGCCAGACAGGGTCCCGGGAGACCCAGTACTTC.

In regard to this clonotype: This may arise from a read error, as a much more abundant clone is one base away. The chain recombines TRBV7-2 with TRBJ1-4, with a tentative D call TRBD1 (5 bases). CDR3 length equals 14 residues. Germline CDR1 reads SGHTA; CDR2 reads FQGNSA. CDR3 region: CASREPGRPEKLLF. CDR3 DNA sequence: TGTGCCAGCAGAGAACCGGGACGGCCTGAAAAACTGCTTTTT.

In its sample, this clonotype was seen a few times. The CDR3 region has the DNA TGCAGTGCTGAGGGGACAGGTGTCGGTGGACTAGCGGGAGGGTACGAGCAGTACTTC. Translation: CSAEGTGVGGLAGGYEQYF. The rearrangement links TRBV20-1 to TRBJ2-7, with 15 bases aligning to TRBD2. J lost 4 bases, V lost 5 bases, and 18 bases had no gene match. Per the germline V gene, CDR1 is DFQATT and CDR2 is SNEGSKA (reference sequence). The CDR3 length is 19 residues.

This clonotype was observed at least ten times. This rearrangement joins TRBV29-1 to TRBJ2-5, with 7 bases lining up with TRBD1. Germline loops: CDR1 SQVTM, CDR2 ANQGSEA. The CDR3 sequence is 17 residues long. V lost 3 bases, J lost 2 bases, and 15 bases stayed unmatched. CDR3 sequence reads: CSVEGKVDRAYQETQYF. The CDR3 bases are TGCAGCGTTGAGGGGAAAGTTGACAGGGCCTATCAAGAGACCCAGTACTTC.

This clonotype has a count of ten or more. The chain employs TRBV12-3 or TRBV12-4 and TRBJ2-7; TRBD1 matches at 8 bases. The CDR3 length is 12 residues. V lost 6 bases and J lost 6; bases outside the gene matches: 4. The CDR3: CASRRQGFEQYF. CDR3 sequence (DNA): TGTGCCAGCAGACGACAGGGGTTCGAGCAGTACTTC.

The rearrangement uses TRBV30 and TRBJ1-2, with 7 bases identical to TRBD1. The CDR3 spans 12 residues. CDR1 and CDR2 (germline): GTSNPN, SVGIG (reference sequence). Losses at the gene ends were 3 bases for V and 3 bases for J; bases not matched to a gene: 1. The CDR3 loop is CAWRQGYYGYTF. In DNA form, the CDR3 reads TGTGCCTGGAGACAGGGGTACTATGGCTACACCTTC.

In this sample, this clonotype turned up many times. The genes are TRBV4-3 and TRBJ1-5; D remains ambiguous. CDR1 and CDR2 (germline): LGHNA, YSLEER. The length of the CDR3 is 15 residues. The V gene lost 0 bases and the J gene lost 7 bases, with 13 bases spanning the gap. CDR3 DNA sequence: TGCGCCAGCAGCCAAGATCACGGGGTGGGACAGCCCCAGCATTTT. The encoded protein is CASSQDHGVGQPQHF.

The chain employs TRBV2 and TRBJ1-1; 8 bases match TRBD1. With 7 bases clipped from V and 1 base from J, the junction kept 5 bases outside the gene matches. Germline V CDR1 and CDR2: SNHLY, FYNNEI. The CDR3 consists of 14 residues. The CDR3 sequence is CASNRGQGNTEAFF. The CDR3 region has the DNA TGTGCCAGCAATAGAGGACAGGGGAACACTGAAGCTTTCTTT.

This clonotype was detected ten times or more. The rearrangement links TRBV15 to TRBJ1-6; possibly TRBD1 for D (5 bases). The V end lost 5 bases, the J end lost 6 bases, and 8 bases lay between the germline ends. Germline lookup yields CDR1 LNHNV and CDR2 YYDKDF (reference sequence). The CDR3 is 13 residues long. CDR3 protein: CATSVGVNSPLHF. CDR3 DNA sequence: TGTGCCACCAGCGTGGGGGTTAATTCACCCCTCCACTTT.

This clonotype was observed a handful of times. The chain recombines TRBV10-3 with TRBJ2-5; tentative D call: TRBD2 (6 bases). Germline-derived CDR1 and CDR2 are ENHRY and SYGVKD. Between the trimmed V and J ends, which lost 6 bases and 8 bases, there was a span of 31 bases. CDR3 length equals 18 residues. The DNA of the CDR3 is TGTGCCATCAGAGACACTAGCAGTGCATTCCCGGGCCAACCTACCCAGTACTTC. It is translated as CAIRDTSSAFPGQPTQYF.

This clonotype showed up many times. The CDR3, as DNA: TGTGCCAGCAGTACGACAGGGGGGAGGGAGACCCAGTACTTC. As protein: CASSTTGGRETQYF. V usage is TRBV2 and J usage is TRBJ2-5; 9 bases map to TRBD1. CDR3 length: 14 residues. The ends lost 5 bases at V and 5 bases at J; junction bases unmatched: 6. CDR1 is SNHLY, CDR2 FYNNEI, per germline.

The table lists this clonotype with many counts. V gene TRBV19 combines with J gene TRBJ1-6, with D possibly being TRBD1 (6 bases). V was cut by 2 bases and J by 8 bases, with 13 bases left in between. The CDR3 covers 15 residues. Germline CDR1 LNHDA, CDR2 SQIVND (reference sequence). The CDR3 DNA is TGTGCCAGTAGTATATCCGACAGGTTTTATTCACCCCTCCACTTT. Translating gives CASSISDRFYSPLHF.

This clonotype was found once. This chain links TRBV4-3 with TRBJ2-2; D not certain. Per the germline V gene, CDR1 is LGHNA and CDR2 is YSLEER. CDR3 size: 12 residues. V lost 4 bases, J lost 7 bases, and 7 bases lay in between. Written as DNA, the CDR3 is TGCGCCAGCAGCCTTCCCGTCGGGGAGCTGTTTTTT. Its translation is CASSLPVGELFF.

About this clonotype: This clone may be a read error of a much larger clone one base away. V usage is TRBV20-1 and J usage is TRBJ1-1; TRBD1 aligns across 7 bases. The germline V gene encodes CDR1 DFQATT and CDR2 SNEGSKA (reference sequence). The CDR3 has 15 residues. V lost 6 bases to trimming and J lost 4 bases; unmatched junction nucleotides: 14. The CDR3 sequence: CSASGRLTGSTEAFF. The CDR3 DNA is TGCAGTGCCTCCGGACGGCTGACAGGGAGCACTGAAGCTTTCTTT.

V is TRBV10-2 and J is TRBJ1-6; weak D call: TRBD1 (6 bases). There are 17 residues in the CDR3. Germline CDR1 and CDR2: WSHSY and SAAADI. With 2 bases removed from V and 9 bases from J, the gap between germline ends came to 20 bases. DNA of the CDR3: TGCGCCAGCAGTGAGGACGGCAGACCGGGACATGGTTCACCCCTCCACTTT. Its protein is CASSEDGRPGHGSPLHF.